The 22 T cell receptor beta chains below were found in one sample sequenced in a study of blood T cells in healthy people across ages. The use of a sample-barcoded 5' primer and a J-beta primer mix characterized a second PCR of roughly 7 to 11 cycles. TCRdb fed the 5' RACE reads into MiXCR, producing one record per CDR3 protein. The sample lists some 1.6 million distinct CDR3 sequences; about 35% were seen once. Sequenced: blood. The receptors here all came from a woman in her twenties or thirties in good health.

This clonotype was found a few times. J is TRBJ2-1 and V is TRBV20-1; D remains unclear. The germline gives CDR1 DFQATT, CDR2 SNEGSKA (reference sequence). The CDR3 extends over 14 amino acids. V shed 6 bases and J shed 1 base, with 13 bases lying between them. CDR3 region: CSAQARLSYNEQFF. The CDR3 coding sequence is TGCAGTGCCCAAGCCCGTTTGTCCTACAATGAGCAGTTCTTC.

The chain carries TRBV20-1 and TRBJ2-3; 7 positions agree with TRBD1. The V and J ends lost 6 bases and 2 bases, in that order; junction bases with no gene match: 11. The V gene's germline CDR1 is DFQATT and CDR2 SNEGSKA (reference sequence). This CDR3 has 15 amino acids. CDR3 coding DNA: TGCAGTGCCACCTACGGGACAGTCCTCACAGATACGCAGTATTTT. It specifies CSATYGTVLTDTQYF.

Of note for this clonotype: A read error may produce the germline difference seen at one junction end. V and J are TRBV9 and TRBJ2-1, with 12 bases aligning to TRBD2. The CDR3 extends over 15 amino acids. Germline V gives CDR1 SGDLS, CDR2 YYNGEE. CDR3 loop: CASGVPSGGDNEQFF. The CDR3 region has the DNA TGTGCCAGCGGCGTGCCTAGCGGGGGGGACAATGAGCAGTTCTTC. Using reference TRBV9 and TRBJ2-1 for the parts outside the CDR3, the full variable domain is DSGVTQTPKHLITATGQRVTLRCSPRSGDLSVYWYQQSLDQGLQFLIQYYNGEERAKGNILERFSAQQFPDLHSELNLSSLELGDSALYFCASGVPSGGDNEQFFGPGTRLTVL.

In its sample, this clonotype was seen a few times. The chain couples TRBV10-3 to TRBJ2-7; D may correspond to TRBD1 or TRBD2 (5 bases each). V lost 8 bases and J 2 bases, leaving 13 bases between the germline ends. This CDR3 spans 13 amino acids. Germline values: CDR1 ENHRY, CDR2 SYGVKD. The CDR3 sequence is CAIGVGPTYEQYF. DNA of the CDR3: TGTGCCATCGGAGTGGGACCCACCTACGAGCAGTACTTC.

This chain joins TRBV29-1 and TRBJ2-1; 9 positions match TRBD2. This CDR3 has 15 amino acids. After removal of 6 bases from V and 7 bases from J, the junction contained 13 bases not matched to a gene. Germline V gene data show CDR1 as SQVTM and CDR2 as ANQGSEA. This chain's CDR3 is CSVRNPGLAMNEQFF. CDR3 nucleotide sequence: TGCAGCGTCCGTAATCCGGGACTAGCAATGAATGAGCAGTTCTTC.

This clonotype was found a few times. The chain couples TRBV9 to TRBJ1-4, with TRBD1 as a possible D gene (5 bases). Germline CDR1 and CDR2: SGDLS and YYNGEE. The CDR3 has 14 residues. The V end lost 4 bases, the J end lost 3 bases, and 10 bases lay between the germline ends. The CDR3 DNA reads TGTGCCAGCAGCCGAGGGGCGGCTAATGAAAAACTGTTTTTT. Amino acid sequence: CASSRGAANEKLFF. Drawing the rest from reference TRBV9 and TRBJ1-4, the complete variable domain is DSGVTQTPKHLITATGQRVTLRCSPRSGDLSVYWYQQSLDQGLQFLIQYYNGEERAKGNILERFSAQQFPDLHSELNLSSLELGDSALYFCASSRGAANEKLFFGSGTQLSVL.

This rearrangement joins TRBV2 to TRBJ2-5; 8 nucleotides agree with TRBD1. The germline V gene has CDR1 SNHLY and CDR2 FYNNEI. This CDR3 has 14 residues. The junction had 7 bases not matched to a gene; V was cut back by 3 bases and J by 7 bases. CDR3 protein: CASSDEDRAGTQYF. In DNA form, the CDR3 reads TGTGCCAGCAGTGACGAGGACAGGGCGGGGACCCAGTACTTC.

The chain employs TRBV29-1 and TRBJ2-7, with D perhaps TRBD1 (7 bases). In germline, CDR1 is SQVTM, CDR2 ANQGSEA. The germline V and J ends were trimmed by 6 bases and 8 bases, with 20 bases remaining between them. This CDR3 contains 13 residues. CDR3 in amino acids: CSVPGGRWDKQYF. Here the CDR3 DNA reads TGCAGCGTACCAGGGGGGCGCTGGGACAAGCAGTACTTC.

This clonotype was counted between two and nine times. The chain has TRBV25-1 and TRBJ2-5; 8 bases map to TRBD1. The J segment lost 11 bases and the V segment lost 6 bases, leaving 14 bases of the junction unmatched. The CDR3 extends over 14 amino acids. CDR1 MGHDK and CDR2 SYGVNS come from the germline V gene. In DNA, the CDR3 is TGTGCCAGCAGCCCGGGACAGGTCCCGTCGGTGCAGTACTTC. This encodes CASSPGQVPSVQYF.

V is TRBV20-1 and J is TRBJ1-1; D may be TRBD1 (6 bases). Germline CDR1 and CDR2: DFQATT and SNEGSKA (reference sequence). The germline V and J ends were trimmed by 6 bases and 1 base, with 15 bases remaining between them. This CDR3 has 14 amino acids. DNA for the CDR3: TGCAGTGCAGCACCGAGGACAGCGAACACTGAAGCTTTCTTT. Amino acid sequence: CSAAPRTANTEAFF.

V usage is TRBV2 and J usage is TRBJ2-3; no firm D call. Germline V CDR1 and CDR2: SNHLY, FYNNEI. This CDR3 is built from 12 residues. V shed 6 bases and J shed 6 bases, with 10 bases lying between them. This chain's CDR3 is CASRGPRDTQYF. The CDR3 region has the DNA TGTGCCAGCAGAGGGCCTCGGGATACGCAGTATTTT.

This clonotype was found a few times. This chain links TRBV20-1 with TRBJ2-1; D unclear. V lost 5 bases to trimming and J lost 0 bases, with 14 bases between them. Germline values: CDR1 DFQATT, CDR2 SNEGSKA (reference sequence). The CDR3 totals 15 residues. CDR3 DNA sequence: TGCAGTGCTCGCCACCCTAGGAGCTCCTACAATGAGCAGTTCTTC. As protein: CSARHPRSSYNEQFF.

The chain is built from TRBV20-1 and TRBJ2-7; TRBD1 might be the D (6 bases). The V and J ends lost 1 base and 2 bases respectively, with 12 bases between them. Germline-derived CDR1 and CDR2 are DFQATT and SNEGSKA (reference sequence). The CDR3 runs 14 residues. As DNA, the CDR3 is TGCAGTGCTAGAGGTCCGGGGACAACCTACGAGCAGTACTTC. This gives the protein CSARGPGTTYEQYF.

The chain recombines TRBV12-3 or TRBV12-4 with TRBJ2-3; 9 positions match TRBD2. The V gene end was trimmed by 3 bases and the J gene end by 5 bases; junction bases not matched to a gene: 6. The CDR3 spans 15 residues. DNA of the CDR3: TGTGCCAGCAGTTTTGGCGGGAGGGAGAGAGATACGCAGTATTTT. Translated: CASSFGGRERDTQYF.

This sequence joins TRBV13 and TRBJ2-1, with D uncertain. Trimming removed 4 bases at V and 1 base at J, with 11 bases between. Looked up from germline, CDR1 is PRHDT and CDR2 is FYEKMQ (reference sequence). The CDR3 is made up of 15 amino acids. The CDR3 DNA reads as TGTGCCAGCAGCTCCCGACGGAGATCCTACAATGAGCAGTTCTTC. As protein: CASSSRRRSYNEQFF. The full variable domain, completed using reference TRBV13 and TRBJ2-1, is AAGVIQSPRHLIKEKRETATLKCYPIPRHDTVYWYQQGPGQDPQFLISFYEKMQSDKGSIPDRFSAQQFSDYHSELNMSSLELGDSALYFCASSSRRRSYNEQFFGPGTRLTVL.

This clonotype was picked up a small number of times. V gene TRBV27 combines with J gene TRBJ2-5, with 10 bases aligning to TRBD1. V shed 5 bases, J shed 4 bases, and the junction held 10 bases outside the gene matches. The germline CDR1 and CDR2 sequences are MNHEY and SMNVEV (reference sequence). CDR3 length equals 16 residues. Here the CDR3 reads CASSTNYGTGVETQYF. CDR3 coding DNA: TGTGCCAGCAGTACAAATTACGGGACAGGGGTAGAGACCCAGTACTTC.

J is TRBJ2-5 and V is TRBV28; 10 bases agree with TRBD1. The CDR3 totals 15 residues. Germline lookup yields CDR1 MDHEN and CDR2 SYDVKM. The J segment lost 6 bases and the V segment lost 3 bases, leaving 7 bases of the junction unmatched. CDR3 loop: CASSLAGQGSKTQYF. The DNA for the CDR3 is TGTGCCAGCAGTTTGGCGGGACAGGGGTCAAAGACCCAGTACTTC.

This chain uses TRBV9 with TRBJ1-2; TRBD1 aligns across 11 bases. Per the germline V gene, CDR1 is SGDLS and CDR2 is YYNGEE. CDR3 length: 16 amino acids. J was trimmed by 4 bases and V by 0 bases; bases with no gene match: 5. CDR3 region: CASSVAGDRGVYGYTF. CDR3 bases: TGTGCCAGCAGCGTAGCTGGGGACAGGGGGGTCTATGGCTACACCTTC.

This clonotype was counted a few times. The gene calls are TRBV20-1 and TRBJ2-5, with D possibly being TRBD2 (6 bases). The J call could be wrong; TRBJ2-7 is a better fit for the DNA end. The V gene's germline CDR1 is DFQATT and CDR2 SNEGSKA (reference sequence). The CDR3 covers 16 residues. As DNA, the CDR3 is TGCAGTGCTAAACTCCTGGTTAGCGTCGGGAGAGACGAGCAGTACTTC. It codes for CSAKLLVSVGRDEQYF.

The chain employs TRBV14 and TRBJ2-7; TRBD1 is a possible D gene (6 bases). V was cut by 9 bases and J by 3 bases, with 18 bases left in between. Germline loops: CDR1 SGHDN, CDR2 FVKESK. The CDR3 is 14 amino acids. The DNA of the CDR3 is TGTGCCAGACCTGGGGCAGGGGATATCTACGAGCAGTACTTC. It yields the protein CARPGAGDIYEQYF.

This chain links TRBV4-1 with TRBJ2-1; TRBD2 is a possible D gene (7 bases). Germline CDR1 and CDR2: MGHRA and YSYEKL. This CDR3 contains 17 residues. V lost 2 bases to trimming and J lost 4 bases, with 18 bases between them. The CDR3 loop is CASSQSTGGPSYNEQFF. In nucleotides, the CDR3 is TGCGCCAGCAGCCAATCAACGGGGGGCCCATCTTACAATGAGCAGTTCTTC.

This clonotype was seen a handful of times. CDR3 DNA sequence: TGCAGTGCTAGCGAGAGGGCCAATATAGACAATGAGCAGTTCTTC. Amino acids: CSASERANIDNEQFF. The genes are TRBV20-1 and TRBJ2-1, with D possibly being TRBD2 (5 bases). V was trimmed by 3 bases and J by 5 bases, leaving 17 bases between them. The CDR3 runs 15 residues. Germline V gene sequence: CDR1 DFQATT, CDR2 SNEGSKA (reference sequence).